Below, one TCR beta chain is given with its context. No antigen is known for it. The second PCR ran about 6 to 11 cycles with a sample-barcoded 5' primer and J-beta primers. Each cDNA was tagged by a template-switch adaptor containing 12 random nucleotides. A single record per CDR3 protein comes from TCRdb applying MiXCR to the 5' RACE reads. The sample consists of hundreds of thousands of distinct CDR3 sequences, 35% to 40% of them appearing once. In terms of origin and age, donors were healthy Caucasian individuals from Russia aged about 6 to 90. This entry is derived from a study of blood T cells in healthy people across ages. Study-level findings and limits: Because sorting was not performed, PBMCs prevented conclusive naive versus antigen-experienced comparison. Roughly linearly, TCR beta diversity per million T cells fell as age increased.

Looked up from germline, CDR1 is SGHTA and CDR2 is FQGNSA. Unmatched junction bases numbered 3, after V lost 3 bases and J lost 6 bases. There are 16 residues in the CDR3. This TCR came from a young man in good health. Sequencing was done on a sample of blood. V usage is TRBV7-2 and J usage is TRBJ2-3; TRBD2 matches at 16 bases. The CDR3 nucleotides read TGTGCCAGCAGCTTTGGGACTAGCGGGGGGGCCGATACGCAGTATTTT. Translated, it gives CASSFGTSGGADTQYF.